This T cell receptor (beta chain) originates from a study of CD8+CD57+ T cells in acquired aplastic anemia. The wider study: Sorted CD4+ plus CD8+ cells gave DNA averaging 3.2 ug.

According to the study, genomic DNA was the template for TCR beta VDJ and CDR3 profiling. TCRdb reanalysed the reads using MiXCR and keeps one entry per CDR3 protein. There are 190,000 or so distinct CDR3 sequences in the sample; approximately 48% occur only once, and 1.8% lies in the top ten. As regards this clonotype: What it binds is not known.

Study outcomes and limitations: Patients shared around 30 CD8+ CDR3 sequences with controls. No significant patient-versus-control difference appeared in CD8+ Simpson's diversity.

The CDR3 totals 12 residues. Trimming pared 3 bases from V and 4 bases from J, leaving 6 bases between. Germline loops: CDR1 DFQATT, CDR2 SNEGSKA (reference sequence). Patients who underwent sequencing had shown CD8+CD57+ cell expansion by flow cytometry. Every patient had severe acquired aplastic anemia. Sequencing input: sorted CD4+, CD8+, or CD8+CD57+ T cells (not recorded which) from PBMCs. The chain employs TRBV20-1 and TRBJ2-2; D gene uncertain. The receptor's source is a human donor with aplastic anemia. The CDR3 sequence is CSASLSTGELFF. Here the CDR3 DNA reads TGCAGTGCTAGCCTAAGCACCGGGGAGCTGTTTTTT.